Listed here is a single T cell receptor beta chain. These data originate in a study of blood T cell repertoires in COVID-19. Study-level background: Acute-phase and convalescent COVID-19 samples originated in the United States, Italy and Spain.

Original processing notes: Quantification of nucleated cells was approximated via reference gene primer amplification. Assay: immunoSEQ multiplex PCR; the TCRdb copy retains only in-frame clones and omits some. V, J and clone size are those of that table, while D and trimming were read from the DNA. The profile covers some 180,000 clones, with 75% to 90% appearing a single time and around 7% taken by the ten largest. Sequenced sample: peripheral blood. The TCR comes from a man aged 40-55 years with acute or convalescent COVID-19.

This CDR3 reads CAWVAGGPPNEQFF. The CDR3 nucleotides read TGTGCCTGGGTAGCGGGGGGGCCCCCCAATGAGCAGTTCTTC. The chain recombines TRBV30 with TRBJ2-1; TRBD2 aligns across 11 bases. The germline V gene has CDR1 GTSNPN and CDR2 SVGIG (reference sequence). The junction had 6 bases not matched to a gene; V was cut back by 5 bases and J by 6 bases. The CDR3 spans 14 residues.